Listed below are T cell receptor beta chains from one sample, sequenced in a study of cytomegalovirus exposure and HLA in healthy donors. This table comes from immunoSEQ multiplex PCR, and its TCRdb copy is limited to in-frame clones, with some not included. The table records about 140,000 clones, 79% of them present only once. Sequenced input: PBMCs. These receptors came from a male donor in good health and CMV-seronegative. The CDR3 runs from the conserved cysteine through the conserved F or W. The D gene is left open where the match is weak. Some rows have no size entry. The others give once, few or many, or a class for an expanded clone.

>.|TRBJ2-3|TRBV15|TRBD2
CATSSSGGATDTQYF
TGTGCCACCAGCAGTAGCGGGGGGGCTACAGATACGCAGTATTTT
>.|TRBJ2-7|TRBV4-2|.
CASSQDGQGWFEQYF
TGTGCCAGCAGCCAAGATGGGCAGGGGTGGTTCGAGCAGTACTTC
>once|TRBJ1-3|TRBV11-2|TRBD1
CASSYGTGSGNTIYF
TGTGCCAGCAGCTATGGGACAGGGTCTGGAAACACCATATATTTT
>once|TRBJ2-1|TRBV2|TRBD2
CASSDSWGGGEQFF
TGTGCCAGCAGTGATTCTTGGGGGGGAGGGGAGCAGTTCTTC
>.|TRBJ2-3|TRBV13|TRBD2
CASSPESGLAGGSTDTQYF
TGTGCCAGCAGTCCGGAGTCAGGACTAGCGGGGGGTAGCACAGATACGCAGTATTTT
>.|TRBJ2-2|TRBV5-6|TRBD1
CASRPTGSFTGELFF
TGTGCCAGCAGGCCGACAGGGAGTTTCACCGGGGAGCTGTTTTTT
>.|TRBJ2-1|TRBV7-7|TRBD2
CASSRHLGGNEQFF
TGTGCTAGCAGCCGACATCTGGGGGGGAATGAGCAGTTCTTC
>.|TRBJ1-3|TRBV9|TRBD1
CASSVAPQGGGNTIYF
TGTGCCAGCAGCGTAGCGCCCCAGGGGGGCGGAAACACCATATATTTT
>.|TRBJ2-1|TRBV6-5|.
CASSYSPGASYNEQFF
TGTGCCAGCAGTTACTCCCCAGGGGCCTCTTACAATGAGCAGTTCTTC
>.|TRBJ1-5|TRBV29-1|TRBD1
CSVGTGNGNQPQHF
TGCAGCGTGGGGACAGGGAATGGCAATCAGCCCCAGCATTTT
>few|TRBJ1-1|TRBV7-9|.
CASSLGWGVGTEAFF
TGTGCCAGCAGCTTAGGGTGGGGAGTGGGGACTGAAGCTTTCTTT
>once|TRBJ2-6|TRBV14|.
CASSQDRANVLTF
TGTGCCAGCAGCCAAGACAGAGCCAACGTCCTGACTTTC
>.|TRBJ1-1|TRBV15|.
CATSRDGQIYTEAFF
TGTGCCACCAGCAGAGATGGGCAGATATACACTGAAGCTTTCTTT
>.|TRBJ2-3|TRBV7-2|TRBD2
CASSLGLAGGADTQYF
TGTGCCAGCAGCTTAGGACTAGCGGGGGGCGCAGATACGCAGTATTTT
>.|TRBJ2-3|TRBV27|TRBD2
CASSLLAGGTDTQYF
TGTGCCAGCAGTCTTCTAGCGGGGGGGACAGATACGCAGTATTTT
>.|TRBJ2-5|TRBV2|.
CASRFMETQYF
TGTGCCAGCAGGTTCATGGAGACCCAGTACTTC
>.|TRBJ2-7|TRBV18|TRBD1
CASSRDRGYEQYF
TGTGCCAGCTCACGGGACAGGGGGTACGAGCAGTACTTC
>.|TRBJ1-4|TRBV5-8|.
CASSEGPGGEKLFF
TGTGCCAGCAGCGAGGGACCGGGGGGTGAAAAACTGTTTTTT
>.|TRBJ2-5|TRBV29-1|TRBD1
CSGTGGHETQYF
TGCAGCGGGACAGGGGGCCATGAGACCCAGTACTTC
>.|TRBJ2-5|TRBV5-8|TRBD2
CASSKTGTSGHETQYF
TGTGCCAGCAGCAAAACCGGGACTAGCGGGCACGAGACCCAGTACTTC
>.|TRBJ1-3|TRBV30|.
CAWTVSSGNTIYF
TGTGCCTGGACGGTGAGCTCTGGAAACACCATATATTTT
>.|TRBJ1-6|TRBV19|.
CASRTGNSPLHF
TGTGCCAGTAGAACAGGGAATTCACCCCTCCACTTT
>.|TRBJ1-4|TRBV7-2|.
CASSLGSGLNEKLFF
TGTGCCAGCAGCTTAGGGAGTGGTCTTAATGAAAAACTGTTTTTT
>.|TRBJ2-7|TRBV4-2|.
CASSQGQPSYEQYF
TGTGCCAGCAGCCAAGGACAGCCCTCCTACGAGCAGTACTTC
>once|TRBJ1-1|TRBV7-9|TRBD1
CSSSSGTAEAFF
TGTTCCAGCAGTTCAGGGACAGCTGAAGCTTTCTTT
>.|TRBJ1-2|TRBV7-9|.
CSSSLADTDGYTF
TGTTCCAGCAGCTTAGCGGACACCGATGGCTACACCTTC
>.|TRBJ1-6|TRBV7-9|.
CASSPGGEGSDSPLHF
TGTGCCAGCAGCCCCGGGGGAGAGGGGAGCGATTCACCCCTCCACTTT
>.|TRBJ2-1|TRBV18|TRBD2
CASSPRSGGGYNEQFF
TGTGCCAGCTCACCACGGTCTGGCGGGGGGTACAATGAGCAGTTCTTC
>.|TRBJ2-5|TRBV19|.
CASSRQTWQTQYF
TGTGCCAGTAGTCGACAGACTTGGCAGACCCAGTACTTC
>.|TRBJ2-2|TRBV10-1|TRBD1
CASSERTGLTGELFF
TGCGCCAGCAGTGAGCGGACAGGCCTCACCGGGGAGCTGTTTTTT
>.|TRBJ1-2|TRBV5-4|.
CASSPDKTYGYTF
TGTGCCAGCAGCCCAGACAAGACCTATGGCTACACCTTC
>few|TRBJ1-2|TRBV5-1|.
CASSLPGNYGYTF
TGCGCCAGCAGCTTGCCGGGGAACTATGGCTACACCTTC
>.|TRBJ2-7|TRBV5-6|.
CASSSGSRDEQYF
TGTGCCAGCAGCTCCGGGTCTCGCGACGAGCAGTACTTC
>.|TRBJ1-1|TRBV7-3|TRBD1
CASSRSGGDEAFF
TGTGCCAGCAGCCGGTCAGGGGGAGATGAAGCTTTCTTT
>few|TRBJ1-6|TRBV5-1|.
CASSSPVGGDNSPLHF
TGCGCCAGCAGCTCCCCGGTCGGAGGGGATAATTCACCCCTCCACTTT
>few|TRBJ2-1|TRBV4-3|.
CASSQEPGGEQFF
TGCGCCAGCAGCCAAGAGCCCGGGGGTGAGCAGTTCTTC
>.|TRBJ2-2|TRBV9|TRBD2
CASSPSAAGGNGELFF
TGTGCCAGCAGCCCTAGTGCAGCGGGGGGGAACGGGGAGCTGTTTTTT
>.|TRBJ1-3|TRBV7-9|.
CASSLEATDSGNTIYF
TGTGCCAGCAGCTTAGAGGCAACAGACTCTGGAAACACCATATATTTT
>.|TRBJ2-7|TRBV6-5|TRBD2
CASRLTSGPYEQYF
TGTGCCAGCAGACTGACTAGCGGCCCCTACGAGCAGTACTTC
>once|TRBJ2-2|TRBV19|TRBD2
CASSISGRPPGELFF
TGTGCCAGTAGTATAAGCGGGAGACCACCCGGGGAGCTGTTTTTT
>.|TRBJ2-7|TRBV6-6|.
CASRLIGAPYEQYF
TGTGCCAGCAGGCTTATAGGGGCCCCCTACGAGCAGTACTTC
>.|TRBJ2-5|TRBV9|TRBD1
CASSARGQGGFVETQYF
TGTGCCAGCAGCGCTAGGGGACAGGGAGGTTTTGTTGAGACCCAGTACTTC
>once|TRBJ1-6|TRBV2|TRBD1
CASVRDSYTSPLHF
TGTGCCAGCGTCCGGGACAGTTATACCTCACCCCTCCACTTT
>.|TRBJ1-1|TRBV19|.
CASTPSAQGRNTEAFF
TGTGCCAGTACTCCCTCCGCGCAGGGCAGGAACACTGAAGCTTTCTTT
>.|TRBJ1-3|TRBV27|.
CASSLEGTGVGDTIYF
TGTGCCAGCAGTTTAGAGGGGACTGGGGTAGGGGACACCATATATTTT